What follows are 18 T cell receptor beta chains derived from one specimen sequenced in a study of blood T cells in healthy people across ages. Using a J-beta primer mix together with a sample-barcoded 5' primer, a second PCR was run for roughly 7 to 11 cycles. TCRdb reanalysed the 5' RACE reads using MiXCR and keeps one entry per CDR3 protein. The repertoire holds 800,000 to 950,000 distinct CDR3 sequences, with almost 30% as singletons. These same records also appear under a second study, on T cells of mothers and their children.

Sequenced input: blood. The origin of the receptors is a woman in her thirties or forties in good health.

The sample holds many counts of this clonotype. This sequence joins TRBV6-5 and TRBJ2-7, with 9 nucleotides matching TRBD1. The CDR3 contains 13 residues. J gave up 5 bases and V 6 bases, and 5 bases lay outside the gene matches. The germline CDR1 and CDR2 sequences are MNHEY and SVGAGI. The CDR3 bases are TGTGCCAGCAGGGGGACAGGGCTTCACGAGCAGTACTTC. Its translation is CASRGTGLHEQYF.

This clonotype was recorded a few times. The chain combines TRBV28 with TRBJ2-6; no reliable D call. Per the germline V gene, CDR1 is MDHEN and CDR2 is SYDVKM. V was trimmed by 4 bases and J by 5 bases, leaving 6 bases between them. This CDR3 is 13 amino acids long. The CDR3, as DNA: TGTGCCAGCAGTTCGGTATGGGCCAACGTCCTGACTTTC. This translates into CASSSVWANVLTF.

The sample holds a few counts of this clonotype. The genes are TRBV10-3 and TRBJ2-3, with TRBD2 matching 16 bases. The V gene's germline CDR1 is ENHRY and CDR2 SYGVKD. This CDR3 comprises 17 residues. V shed 7 bases, J shed 4 bases, and the junction held 8 bases outside the gene matches. The CDR3 DNA reads as TGTGCCATCACCGCGGGACTAGCGGGGGGGCGCGCAGATACGCAGTATTTT. Translating gives CAITAGLAGGRADTQYF.

This clonotype was counted many times. In nucleotides, the CDR3 is TGTGCCAGCAGCCCAGGGACAGTGGACTACGAGCAGTACTTC. Translated: CASSPGTVDYEQYF. The chain carries TRBV9 and TRBJ2-7; TRBD1 matches 7 bases. CDR1 is SGDLS and CDR2 is YYNGEE in the germline V gene. With 4 bases clipped from V and 3 bases from J, the junction kept 7 bases outside the gene matches. The CDR3 runs to 14 residues.

In its sample, this clonotype was seen a few times. The V call is TRBV14, the J call TRBJ1-2; possible D gene TRBD1, 5 bases. Deletions cut 4 bases from V and 0 bases from J, with 15 bases between. The CDR3 length is 16 residues. Germline loops: CDR1 SGHDN, CDR2 FVKESK. CDR3 DNA: TGTGCCAGCAGCCCCGTCGACGGGACCTCTAACTATGGCTACACCTTC. Encoded protein: CASSPVDGTSNYGYTF.

Only a few counts were recorded for this clonotype. The chain is built from TRBV6-2 or TRBV6-3 and TRBJ2-3; TRBD2 matches 10 bases. The J segment lost 0 bases and the V segment lost 8 bases, leaving 11 bases of the junction unmatched. Germline-derived CDR1 and CDR2 are MNHEY and SVGEGT. The CDR3 has 17 amino acids. The CDR3 is CASRLRTSGTSTDTQYF. In DNA form, the CDR3 reads TGTGCCAGCCGACTAAGGACTAGCGGTACTAGCACAGATACGCAGTATTTT.

In this sample, this clonotype turned up many times. The rearrangement links TRBV9 to TRBJ2-4; D is perhaps TRBD1 (6 bases). CDR3 size: 12 residues. From germline, CDR1 is SGDLS and CDR2 YYNGEE. V was pared by 4 bases and J by 5 bases, with 7 bases between. The CDR3 DNA reads TGTGCCAGCAGCAACAGGGAAAACATTCAGTACTTC. This sequence encodes CASSNRENIQYF. Full variable domain (rest looked up from reference TRBV9 and TRBJ2-4): DSGVTQTPKHLITATGQRVTLRCSPRSGDLSVYWYQQSLDQGLQFLIQYYNGEERAKGNILERFSAQQFPDLHSELNLSSLELGDSALYFCASSNRENIQYFGAGTRLSVL.

As regards this clonotype: This likely comes from a read error, as the CDR3 has no conserved phenylalanine or tryptophan at its end. J is TRBJ1-1 and V is TRBV15; TRBD1 matches at 7 bases. The germline gives CDR1 LNHNV, CDR2 YYDKDF (reference sequence). The CDR3 loop spans 20 amino acids. V trimming: 0 bases; J trimming: 0 bases; junction bases outside the gene matches: 16. The CDR3 DNA sequence: TGTGCCACCAGCAGAGATTGGCCCCTCGAACAGGGGAACATGAACACTGAAGCTTTCTGT. It translates to CATSRDWPLEQGNMNTEAFC.

The rearrangement links TRBV20-1 to TRBJ1-6; TRBD1 matches 7 bases. This CDR3 is built from 15 residues. The germline gives CDR1 DFQATT, CDR2 SNEGSKA (reference sequence). V lost 6 bases to trimming and J lost 0 bases; unmatched junction nucleotides: 5. CDR3 protein: CSATGASSYNSPLHF. For the CDR3, the DNA is TGCAGTGCAACAGGGGCGAGCTCCTATAATTCACCCCTCCACTTT.

The sample holds a few counts of this clonotype. Written as DNA, the CDR3 is TGTGCCAGCAGCATGCAAGCTAGACTGACTAATTCACCCCTCCACTTT. Protein product: CASSMQARLTNSPLHF. The V gene is TRBV5-5, the J gene TRBJ1-6; no clear D. The CDR3 has 16 amino acids. From germline, CDR1 is SGHKS and CDR2 YYEKEE (reference sequence). Trimming shortened V by 4 bases and J by 6 bases, and 17 bases separated the two germline ends.

There are many counts of this clonotype. The chain recombines TRBV5-1 with TRBJ2-1; a possible D gene is TRBD1 (6 bases). The germline CDR1 and CDR2 sequences are SGHRS and YFSETQ. Trimming shortened V by 4 bases and J by 1 base, and 15 bases separated the two germline ends. This CDR3 spans 16 amino acids. CDR3 in amino acids: CASSGEIGGSYNEQFF. DNA for the CDR3: TGCGCCAGCAGCGGGGAGATAGGGGGTTCCTACAATGAGCAGTTCTTC.

The gene calls are TRBV29-1 and TRBJ1-1; possible D gene TRBD1, 5 bases. The CDR3 sequence is 11 residues long. Per the germline V gene, CDR1 is SQVTM and CDR2 is ANQGSEA. The germline V and J ends were trimmed by 6 bases and 9 bases, with 14 bases remaining between them. The CDR3 loop reads CSVRGNRQAFF. The DNA of the CDR3 is TGCAGCGTCCGGGGGAACAGGCAAGCTTTCTTT. The full variable domain, with the rest looked up from reference TRBV29-1 and TRBJ1-1, is SAVISQKPSRDICQRGTSLTIQCQVDSQVTMMFWYRQQPGQSLTLIATANQGSEATYESGFVIDKFPISRPNLTFSTLTVSNMSPEDSSIYLCSVRGNRQAFFGQGTRLTVV.

This clonotype was seen more than once but under ten times. J is TRBJ2-7 and V is TRBV4-2; no reliable D call. CDR1 LGHNA and CDR2 YNFKEQ come from the germline V gene. V was clipped by 4 bases and J by 7 bases, with 20 bases between them. The CDR3 spans 15 residues. The CDR3: CASSPDFPAMGEQYF. Written as DNA, the CDR3 is TGTGCCAGCAGCCCCGATTTTCCAGCAATGGGGGAGCAGTACTTC.

This clonotype was detected ten times or more. This rearrangement joins TRBV7-2 to TRBJ2-1; 11 bases line up with TRBD2. The CDR3 consists of 15 residues. V shed 4 bases and J 7 bases; nucleotides not matched to a gene: 6. Germline CDR1 is SGHTA and CDR2 is FQGNSA. DNA of the CDR3: TGTGCCAGCAGCTCACTAGCGGGGGTGGGAAATGAGCAGTTCTTC. The encoded protein is CASSSLAGVGNEQFF.

This clonotype has at least ten counts. This sequence joins TRBV28 and TRBJ1-3; D is unresolved. V lost 6 bases and J 0 bases, leaving 9 bases between the germline ends. The CDR3 extends over 14 amino acids. Germline CDR1 reads MDHEN; CDR2 reads SYDVKM. The CDR3 here is CASSPGLSGNTIYF. The CDR3 DNA is TGTGCCAGCAGCCCAGGACTCTCTGGAAACACCATATATTTT. Full variable domain (remainder filled in from reference TRBV28 and TRBJ1-3): DVKVTQSSRYLVKRTGEKVFLECVQDMDHENMFWYRQDPGLGLRLIYFSYDVKMKEKGDIPEGYSVSREKKERFSLILESASTNQTSMYLCASSPGLSGNTIYFGEGSWLTVV.

This clonotype was recorded many times. The chain has TRBV4-3 and TRBJ2-1, with 11 bases identical to TRBD2. The germline gives CDR1 LGHNA, CDR2 YSLEER. The CDR3 sequence is 17 residues long. V shed 0 bases, J shed 2 bases, and the junction held 3 bases outside the gene matches. CDR3: CASSQDRGLAAYNEQFF. Written as DNA, the CDR3 is TGCGCCAGCAGCCAAGACAGGGGACTAGCGGCCTACAATGAGCAGTTCTTC.

V gene TRBV28 combines with J gene TRBJ1-2; no clear D gene. The V end was cut by 6 bases, the J end by 9 bases, with 11 bases between. Germline lookup yields CDR1 MDHEN and CDR2 SYDVKM. The length of the CDR3 is 11 residues. CDR3 region: CASRQLRSYTF. The CDR3, as DNA: TGTGCCAGCAGGCAGTTACGGAGCTACACCTTC.

This clonotype was observed a handful of times. The gene calls are TRBV7-2 and TRBJ1-2; 7 nucleotides match TRBD1. Germline CDR1 reads SGHTA; CDR2 reads FQGNSA. CDR3 length: 14 amino acids. J was trimmed by 3 bases and V by 4 bases; bases with no gene match: 5. For the CDR3, the DNA is TGTGCCAGCAGCTCCTCCAGGGGGGACTATGGCTACACCTTC. This sequence encodes CASSSSRGDYGYTF.